The TCR beta chain described here comes from a study of PD-1 blockade in mismatch repair-deficient tumors. The data were produced by immunoSEQ multiplex PCR, yet TCRdb's version contains in-frame clones alone and is incomplete. The sample lists some 84,000 clones, 81% occurring once. CDR3 length: 17 residues. Germline V gene lookup returns CDR1 MGHRA and CDR2 YSYEKL. The V segment lost 4 bases and the J segment 3 bases; nucleotides outside the gene matches: 9. This chain links TRBV4-1 with TRBJ1-5; TRBD1 aligns across 10 bases. Material: peripheral blood, obtained 12 weeks after starting pembrolizumab. This sequence was found in an adult with mismatch repair-deficient cancer. The DNA for the CDR3 is TGCGCCAGCAGCCGCAGCCGGGACAGGGGAAACAATCAGCCCCAGCATTTT. It encodes CASSRSRDRGNNQPQHF.